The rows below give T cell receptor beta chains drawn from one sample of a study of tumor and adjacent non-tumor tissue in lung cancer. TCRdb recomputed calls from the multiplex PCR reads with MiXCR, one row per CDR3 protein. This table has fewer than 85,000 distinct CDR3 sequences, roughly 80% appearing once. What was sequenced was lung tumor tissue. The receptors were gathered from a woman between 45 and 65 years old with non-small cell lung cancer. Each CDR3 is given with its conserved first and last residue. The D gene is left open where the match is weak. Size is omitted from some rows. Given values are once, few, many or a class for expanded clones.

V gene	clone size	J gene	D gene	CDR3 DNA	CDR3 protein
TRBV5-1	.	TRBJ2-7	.	TGCGCCAGCAGCTTCAGCCTGACAGGTCTCTACGATCAGTACTTC	CASSFSLTGLYDQYF
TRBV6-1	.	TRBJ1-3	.	TGTGCCAGCAGGGCGGGACACTCTGGAAATACCATATATTTT	CASRAGHSGNTIYF
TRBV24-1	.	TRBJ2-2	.	TGTGCCACCAGTGATTTGCCCCCGGCGAACACCAGGGAGCTGTTGTTT	CATSDLPPANTRELLF
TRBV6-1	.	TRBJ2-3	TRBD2	TGTGCTAACAGTGAGAGTCTAGCGGGTAGCACAGATACGCAGTATTTT	CANSESLAGSTDTQYF
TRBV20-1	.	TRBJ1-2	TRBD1	TGCAGTGCCGGGACAGGAGTCCACGGCTACAACTTC	CSAGTGVHGYNF
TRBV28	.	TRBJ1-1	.	TGTGCCAGCAGACGGACCTGGGACGCGCAACCCGAGGGACCTTTGAACATTGAAGCTTTCTTT	CASRRTWDAQPEGPLNIEAFF
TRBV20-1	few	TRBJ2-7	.	TGCAGTGCTAGGTTGCTAGACTCCTACGAGCAGTACTTC	CSARLLDSYEQYF
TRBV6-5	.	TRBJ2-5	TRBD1	TGTGCCAGCGGGATTGGGACAGGAGATTCAGAGACCCAGCACTTC	CASGIGTGDSETQHF
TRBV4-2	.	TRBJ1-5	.	TGTGCCAGGAGCCAAGACCTCACTAGTAATCAGCCTCAGCATTTT	CARSQDLTSNQPQHF
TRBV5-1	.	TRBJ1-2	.	TGCGCCAGCAGCCAGTCGTCTAACTATGGCTACACCTTC	CASSQSSNYGYTF
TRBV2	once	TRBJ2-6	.	TGTGCCAGAAGGTCTGGCGTCTCCCTCTCTGGGGCCAACGTCCTGACTTTC	CARRSGVSLSGANVLTF
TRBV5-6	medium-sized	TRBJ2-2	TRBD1	TGTGCCAGCAGCTTGGACCCGGGACAGGGGAGAACCGGGGAGCTGTTTTTT	CASSLDPGQGRTGELFF
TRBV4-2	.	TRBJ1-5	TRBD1	TGTGCCAGCAGCCAAGTCCCTACAGGAAATACAGGGGTAGCCTATAGTGATCAGCCCCAGCATTTT	CASSQVPTGNTGVAYSDQPQHF
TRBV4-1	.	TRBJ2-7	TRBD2	TGCGCCACCAGCCAAGATCCTGAACGAATTAGCGGGAGCTCAGGCGAGCAGTACTTC	CATSQDPERISGSSGEQYF
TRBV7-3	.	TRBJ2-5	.	TGTACCAGCAGCTTCCTGAACGGGAAACAAGAGACCCAGTACTTC	CTSSFLNGKQETQYF
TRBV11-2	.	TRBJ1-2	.	TGTGTCAGCGGGGGGGGGACGTATAACTATGACTACACCTTC	CVSGGGTYNYDYTF